Following are 28 T cell receptor beta chains from one sample sequenced in a study of blood T cell repertoires in COVID-19. The method was immunoSEQ multiplex PCR; TCRdb's version includes in-frame clones alone and lacks a portion of them. The sample carries some 57,000 clones, about 91% recorded once. The sequenced material came from peripheral blood. The receptors were sampled from a man aged 45-65 years with active COVID-19.

V gene TRBV27 combines with J gene TRBJ1-1; possibly TRBD1 for D (5 bases). V was trimmed by 5 bases and J by 1 base, leaving 14 bases between them. Per germline, CDR1 MNHEY and CDR2 SMNVEV (reference sequence). The CDR3 is 15 amino acids. Here the CDR3 DNA reads TGTGCCAGCAGTCCTACTCAGGGAAGGAACACTGAAGCTTTCTTT. Its translation is CASSPTQGRNTEAFF.

This clone was observed a few times. V and J are TRBV14 and TRBJ1-2, with D perhaps TRBD1 (5 bases). The length of the CDR3 is 17 residues. Germline-derived CDR1 and CDR2 are SGHDN and FVKESK. With 0 bases removed from V and 8 bases from J, the gap between germline ends came to 22 bases. DNA of the CDR3: TGTGCCAGCAGCCAAGAGTACAGGACACCGGGAGTGGGCGGCTACACCTTC. This codes for CASSQEYRTPGVGGYTF.

This sequence joins TRBV11-2 and TRBJ2-5; 12 positions agree with TRBD2. V gave up 4 bases and J gave up 5 bases; unmatched junction bases: 5. This CDR3 contains 15 residues. Germline values: CDR1 SGHAT, CDR2 FQNNGV. The CDR3 region is CASSSRLAGVETQYF. For the CDR3, the DNA is TGTGCCAGCAGCTCTAGACTAGCGGGGGTCGAGACCCAGTACTTC.

The chain joins TRBV7-9 to TRBJ2-5; the match to TRBD2 covers 8 bases. After removal of 3 bases from V and 5 bases from J, the junction contained 20 bases not matched to a gene. The CDR3 has 19 residues. Germline-derived CDR1 and CDR2 are SEHNR and FQNEAQ (reference sequence). CDR3 sequence (DNA): TGTGCCAGCAGCTTTCGCATGCTCCAGCGGGGGATCTTTATGGAGACCCAGTACTTC. Residues: CASSFRMLQRGIFMETQYF.

The chain carries TRBV5-1 and TRBJ1-4; TRBD1 agrees at 7 bases. V lost 2 bases to trimming and J lost 8 bases; unmatched junction nucleotides: 6. Germline CDR1 SGHRS, CDR2 YFSETQ. The CDR3 is made up of 14 amino acids. The CDR3 sequence: CASSLGGVGEKLFF. The CDR3 nucleotides read TGCGCCAGCAGCTTAGGGGGCGTAGGCGAAAAACTGTTTTTT.

This clone appeared a single time. The gene calls are TRBV24-1 and TRBJ2-3; D may be TRBD2 (5 bases). The V end was cut by 4 bases, the J end by 4 bases, with 11 bases between. The length of the CDR3 is 14 residues. Germline V CDR1 and CDR2: KGHDR, SFDVKD. The CDR3 sequence is CATSDRLRADTQYF. CDR3 coding DNA: TGTGCCACCAGTGACAGACTGCGGGCAGATACGCAGTATTTT.

As to this clone: Sequence at one end of the junction differs from germline and may be a read error. The chain combines TRBV6-2 or TRBV6-3 with TRBJ2-2; possible D gene TRBD2, 6 bases. The germline CDR1 and CDR2 sequences are MNHEY and SVGEGT. The CDR3 extends over 15 amino acids. The CDR3 here is CASSYPPGCEPGAVF. CDR3 bases: TGTGCCAGCAGTTACCCACCAGGGTGCGAGCCGGGAGCTGTTTTT.

The chain links TRBV7-2 to TRBJ2-4; 10 bases align to TRBD1. CDR3 length: 14 amino acids. CDR1 is SGHTA and CDR2 is FQGNSA in the germline V gene. V was pared by 3 bases and J by 6 bases, with 2 bases of the junction left unmatched. CDR3 amino acids: CASSFWTGGNIQYF. In DNA form, the CDR3 reads TGTGCCAGCAGCTTTTGGACAGGGGGAAACATTCAGTACTTC.

The chain recombines TRBV29-1 with TRBJ2-5; D is possibly TRBD1 (6 bases). V dropped 6 bases and J dropped 2 bases, with 16 bases sitting between them. Germline CDR1 is SQVTM and CDR2 is ANQGSEA. The CDR3 has 14 amino acids. In DNA form, the CDR3 reads TGCAGCGTAAGGGACACTTTCCCTCAAGAGACCCAGTACTTC. The encoded protein is CSVRDTFPQETQYF. The full variable domain, rest sourced from reference TRBV29-1 and TRBJ2-5, is SAVISQKPSRDICQRGTSLTIQCQVDSQVTMMFWYRQQPGQSLTLIATANQGSEATYESGFVIDKFPISRPNLTFSTLTVSNMSPEDSSIYLCSVRDTFPQETQYFGPGTRLLVL.

V usage is TRBV6-2 or TRBV6-3 and J usage is TRBJ1-5; TRBD1 matches at 8 bases. CDR1 MNHEY and CDR2 SVGEGT come from the germline V gene. CDR3 length equals 14 residues. V dropped 6 bases and J dropped 1; count of bases not matched to a gene: 2. CDR3: CASSQGASNQPQHF. DNA of the CDR3: TGTGCCAGCAGCCAGGGGGCAAGCAATCAGCCCCAGCATTTT.

The V gene is TRBV6-5, the J gene TRBJ2-3; 7 bases match TRBD2. The CDR3 sequence is 14 residues long. The V gene's germline CDR1 is MNHEY and CDR2 SVGAGI. J was trimmed by 5 bases and V by 6 bases; bases with no gene match: 8. CDR3 loop: CASSPRDYLDTQYF. As DNA, the CDR3 is TGTGCCAGCAGCCCCCGGGACTATCTAGATACGCAGTATTTT.

This chain links TRBV6-4 with TRBJ2-3; 7 bases match TRBD2. The germline CDR1 and CDR2 sequences are MRHNA and SNTAGT. CDR3 size: 15 residues. After removal of 0 bases from V and 6 bases from J, the junction contained 6 bases not matched to a gene. CDR3 in DNA: TGTGCCAGCAGTGACTCGGCGGGAGTAGCGGATACGCAGTATTTT. The encoded protein is CASSDSAGVADTQYF.

The chain couples TRBV11-2 to TRBJ1-4; TRBD1 matches at 9 bases. The germline V gene encodes CDR1 SGHAT and CDR2 FQNNGV. After removal of 1 base from V and 3 bases from J, the junction contained 0 bases not matched to a gene. This CDR3 contains 15 residues. CDR3: CASSLGTGANEKLFF. The CDR3 DNA follows: TGTGCCAGCAGCTTAGGGACAGGGGCTAATGAAAAACTGTTTTTT.

The genes are TRBV7-9 and TRBJ1-6; 9 positions match TRBD1. The germline V gene encodes CDR1 SEHNR and CDR2 FQNEAQ (reference sequence). Germline trimming cut 1 base from V and 10 bases from J; bases unmatched to any gene: 2. The CDR3 runs 14 residues. CDR3 region: CASSLGDRASPLHF. DNA of the CDR3: TGTGCCAGCAGCTTAGGGGACAGGGCGTCACCCCTCCACTTT. Together with reference TRBV7-9 and TRBJ1-6, the CDR3 gives the full variable domain: DTGVSQNPRHKITKRGQNVTFRCDPISEHNRLYWYRQTLGQGPEFLTYFQNEAQLEKSRLLSDRFSAERPKGSFSTLEIQRTEQGDSAMYLCASSLGDRASPLHFGNGTRLTVT.

The V and J genes are TRBV10-3 and TRBJ1-2; no definite D call. Germline CDR1 ENHRY, CDR2 SYGVKD. This CDR3 region has 13 residues. V was shortened by 3 bases and J by 4 bases, with 9 bases between the two germline ends. The CDR3 bases are TGTGCCATCAGTGAAGCGGGCCTCTATGGCTACACCTTC. Its protein is CAISEAGLYGYTF.

In this sample, this clone turned up a few times. V is TRBV18 and J is TRBJ2-7, with 8 bases fitting TRBD2. Germline CDR1 and CDR2: KGHSH and LQKENI. V shed 2 bases, J shed 3 bases, and the junction held 9 bases outside the gene matches. The CDR3 totals 16 residues. CDR3 nucleotide sequence: TGTGCCAGCTCACCATACAGAGGACTAGCAGTCTACGAGCAGTACTTC. It translates to CASSPYRGLAVYEQYF.

V and J are TRBV7-8 and TRBJ2-1, with 7 bases that match TRBD1. In germline, CDR1 is SGHVS, CDR2 FQNEAQ. V was clipped by 5 bases and J by 4 bases; unmatched bases: 14. CDR3 length: 17 amino acids. The chain's CDR3 is CASSRDRAKGIYNEQFF. In nucleotides, the CDR3 is TGTGCCAGCAGCCGAGACAGGGCGAAAGGGATTTACAATGAGCAGTTCTTC.

The rearrangement joins TRBV3-1 (or the pseudogene TRBV3-2) to TRBJ2-3; 7 nucleotides agree with TRBD2. CDR3 length equals 12 residues. Germline CDR1 is LGHDT and CDR2 is YNNKEL (reference sequence). V was clipped by 6 bases and J by 6 bases; unmatched bases: 3. In nucleotides, the CDR3 is TGTGCCAGCAGTCGTAGCGGGGATACGCAGTATTTT. Translated, it gives CASSRSGDTQYF.

This clone has a single count. V is TRBV7-8 and J is TRBJ2-1, with 13 bases fitting TRBD2. This CDR3 contains 15 residues. Unmatched junction bases numbered 6, after V lost 4 bases and J lost 9 bases. Germline CDR1 reads SGHVS; CDR2 reads FQNEAQ. The CDR3 coding sequence is TGTGCCAGCAGCTCTCGGACTAGCGGGAGCGGTGAGCAGTTCTTC. Residues: CASSSRTSGSGEQFF.

The gene calls are TRBV18 and TRBJ2-1; 7 nucleotides align to TRBD1. CDR3 length equals 14 residues. Germline CDR1 reads KGHSH; CDR2 reads LQKENI. Trimming took 6 bases from V and 3 from J; bases not matched to a gene: 5. CDR3 nucleotide sequence: TGTGCCAGCTCCCCGGGACAGAGCTACAATGAGCAGTTCTTC. Translating gives CASSPGQSYNEQFF.

This chain uses TRBV19 with TRBJ2-3; D perhaps matches TRBD2 (6 bases). Trimming took 5 bases from V and 0 from J, leaving 12 bases between them. The CDR3 loop spans 15 amino acids. CDR1 and CDR2 from the germline V gene are LNHDA and SQIVND (reference sequence). The CDR3 DNA follows: TGTGCCAGTAGTGGCCGGGGGTACAGCACAGATACGCAGTATTTT. This translates into CASSGRGYSTDTQYF. The full variable domain, rest sourced from reference TRBV19 and TRBJ2-3, is DGGITQSPKYLFRKEGQNVTLSCEQNLNHDAMYWYRQDPGQGLRLIYYSQIVNDFQKGDIAEGYSVSREKKESFPLTVTSAQKNPTAFYLCASSGRGYSTDTQYFGPGTRLTVL.

J is TRBJ1-5 and V is TRBV19, with unresolved D. V lost 2 bases and J lost 11, with 13 bases in between. Per germline, CDR1 LNHDA and CDR2 SQIVND (reference sequence). The CDR3 is 13 residues long. The CDR3 sequence: CASSIQADTAQHF. CDR3 bases: TGTGCCAGTAGTATACAAGCGGATACGGCCCAGCATTTT.

The chain joins TRBV14 to TRBJ1-2, with a tentative D call TRBD1 (5 bases). The germline V and J ends were trimmed by 2 bases and 12 bases, with 16 bases remaining between them. The CDR3 sequence is 13 residues long. The germline V gene encodes CDR1 SGHDN and CDR2 FVKESK. CDR3 region: CASSQQTGIQNTF. The CDR3 nucleotides read TGTGCCAGCAGCCAACAAACAGGAATCCAAAACACCTTC.

This clone has only one observation. This chain links TRBV6-2 or TRBV6-3 with TRBJ2-7, with 11 bases that match TRBD2. The V gene's germline CDR1 is MNHEY and CDR2 SVGEGT. This CDR3 comprises 16 residues. The V segment lost 0 bases and the J segment 2 bases; nucleotides outside the gene matches: 3. CDR3: CASSYSLAGGTYEQYF. The CDR3, as DNA: TGTGCCAGCAGTTACTCCCTAGCGGGGGGAACCTACGAGCAGTACTTC.

The chain has TRBV3-1 (or the pseudogene TRBV3-2) and TRBJ2-1; 9 bases agree with TRBD1. Germline V gene lookup returns CDR1 LGHDT and CDR2 YNNKEL (reference sequence). The CDR3 has 16 residues. After removal of 1 base from V and 5 bases from J, the junction contained 6 bases not matched to a gene. The CDR3 sequence: CASSQGTGGANNEQFF. The DNA of the CDR3 is TGTGCCAGCAGCCAAGGAACAGGGGGCGCGAACAATGAGCAGTTCTTC.

The rearrangement joins TRBV10-3 to TRBJ2-1; perhaps TRBD1 as D (5 bases). Trimming took 8 bases from V and 7 from J, leaving 18 bases between them. The CDR3 is made up of 14 amino acids. Germline-derived CDR1 and CDR2 are ENHRY and SYGVKD. CDR3 loop: CAILAGGQANEQFF. The DNA for the CDR3 is TGTGCCATCCTGGCTGGCGGACAAGCAAATGAGCAGTTCTTC.

V gene TRBV4-2 combines with J gene TRBJ2-5; 9 bases are a match to TRBD2. CDR3 length: 16 residues. V lost 1 base and J lost 5; bases outside the gene matches: 8. Germline loops: CDR1 LGHNA, CDR2 YNFKEQ. CDR3 DNA sequence: TGTGCCAGCAGCCAAGGTGCGGCGGGGGGGCCGGAGACCCAGTACTTC. The encoded protein is CASSQGAAGGPETQYF.

J is TRBJ1-3 and V is TRBV7-2; D uncertain. The CDR3 contains 16 residues. V lost 1 base and J lost 4, with 14 bases in between. The germline V gene has CDR1 SGHTA and CDR2 FQGNSA. The CDR3 DNA is TGTGCCAGCAGCTTAGGAGGCACCTTCGTAGGAAACACCATATATTTT. Its protein is CASSLGGTFVGNTIYF.